This TCR beta chain was profiled in a study of T cell responses to AZD1222 COVID-19 vaccine. For the study at large: Second doses that came at about 4 or about 12 weeks were put together.

CDR1 is ENHRY, CDR2 SYGVKD, per germline. This CDR3 is built from 13 residues. The V gene lost 0 bases and the J gene lost 8 bases, with 10 bases spanning the gap. Study-wide findings and caveats: Elevations in Spike-specific TCR breadth and depth followed administration of two AZD1222 doses.

Concerning this clone: Antigen unknown.

Only in-frame clones appear in the TCRdb table, and some are missing; sequencing was by immunoSEQ multiplex PCR. The data show around 120,000 clones, with approximately 90% seen just once and 1.1% held by the top ten. Sequences were derived from peripheral blood, sampled on day 0 of AZD1222 vaccination. The sequence was obtained from an adult in good health. V and J are TRBV10-3 and TRBJ1-2; D gene unclear. The CDR3 region is CAISESNLAGYTF. The CDR3 DNA reads TGTGCCATCAGTGAGTCGAACCTGGCCGGCTACACCTTC.